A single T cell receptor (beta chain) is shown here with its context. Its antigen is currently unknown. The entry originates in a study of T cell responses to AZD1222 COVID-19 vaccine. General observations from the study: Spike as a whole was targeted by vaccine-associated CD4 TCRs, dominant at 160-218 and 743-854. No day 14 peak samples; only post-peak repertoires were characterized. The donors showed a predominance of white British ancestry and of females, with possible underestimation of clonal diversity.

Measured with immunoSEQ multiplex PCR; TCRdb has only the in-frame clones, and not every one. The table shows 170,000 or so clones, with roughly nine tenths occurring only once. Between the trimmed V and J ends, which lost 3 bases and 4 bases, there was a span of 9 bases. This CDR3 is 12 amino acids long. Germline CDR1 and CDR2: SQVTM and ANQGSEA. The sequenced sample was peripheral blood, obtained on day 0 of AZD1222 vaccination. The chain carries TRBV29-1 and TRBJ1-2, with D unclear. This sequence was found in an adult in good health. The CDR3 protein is CSVEDNSYGYTF. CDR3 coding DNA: TGCAGCGTTGAGGATAACAGCTATGGCTACACCTTC.